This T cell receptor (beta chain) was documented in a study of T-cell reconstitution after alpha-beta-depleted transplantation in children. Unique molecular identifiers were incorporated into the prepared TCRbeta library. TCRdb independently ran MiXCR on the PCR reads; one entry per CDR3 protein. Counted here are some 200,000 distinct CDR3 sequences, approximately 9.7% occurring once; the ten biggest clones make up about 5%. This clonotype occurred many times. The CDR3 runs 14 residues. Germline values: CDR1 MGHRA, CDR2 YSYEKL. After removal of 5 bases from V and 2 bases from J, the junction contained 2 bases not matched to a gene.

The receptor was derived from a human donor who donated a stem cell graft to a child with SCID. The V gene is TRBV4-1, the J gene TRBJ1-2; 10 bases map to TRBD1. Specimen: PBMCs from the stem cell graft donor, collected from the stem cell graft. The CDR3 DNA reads TGCGCCAGCAGCTTGGACAGGGGGAACTATGGCTACACCTTC. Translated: CASSLDRGNYGYTF.